Listed below are T cell receptor beta chains from one sample, sequenced in a study of blood T cells in healthy people across ages. TCRdb ran MiXCR on the 5' RACE reads and lists one entry per CDR3 protein. The data hold around 1,600,000 distinct CDR3 sequences, with 35% to 45% observed a single time. Input material: blood. The receptors were sampled from a woman in her late teens or twenties in good health. The CDR3 runs from the conserved cysteine through the conserved F or W. Each record gives: J gene, V gene, CDR3 protein.

J gene: TRBJ1-6; V gene: TRBV12-3/TRBV12-4; CDR3 protein: CASRPPLNSPLHF
J gene: TRBJ1-2; V gene: TRBV7-8; CDR3 protein: CASSLALANYGYTF
J gene: TRBJ2-7; V gene: TRBV10-3; CDR3 protein: CAISPSEYEQYF
J gene: TRBJ1-4; V gene: TRBV20-1; CDR3 protein: CSAKPGTMSEKLFF
J gene: TRBJ1-5; V gene: TRBV6-5; CDR3 protein: CASSYQITTGGVGQPQHF
J gene: TRBJ2-5; V gene: TRBV20-1; CDR3 protein: CSAPSLAGPYNEQYF
J gene: TRBJ2-3; V gene: TRBV4-1; CDR3 protein: CASSQVYPDTQYF
J gene: TRBJ1-2; V gene: TRBV6-6; CDR3 protein: CASDSTPNYGYTF
J gene: TRBJ2-1; V gene: TRBV27; CDR3 protein: CASKTGLSYNEQFF
J gene: TRBJ2-7; V gene: TRBV15; CDR3 protein: CATSREASGRYQYF
J gene: TRBJ1-6; V gene: TRBV20-1; CDR3 protein: CSARDDADPSWGSPLHF
J gene: TRBJ2-5; V gene: TRBV29-1; CDR3 protein: CSVEGEAAGTIQETQYF
J gene: TRBJ1-5; V gene: TRBV5-1; CDR3 protein: CASSPGMRATIESNQPQHF
J gene: TRBJ2-1; V gene: TRBV10-3; CDR3 protein: CAISESNRARGNEQFF
J gene: TRBJ1-2; V gene: TRBV15; CDR3 protein: CATSRGTEFYSYTF
J gene: TRBJ1-1; V gene: TRBV13; CDR3 protein: CATLDVASPRPEAFF
J gene: TRBJ1-2; V gene: TRBV24-1; CDR3 protein: CATRGGQGSFYGYTF
J gene: TRBJ1-2; V gene: TRBV4-3; CDR3 protein: CASSQESIGQGVYGYTF
J gene: TRBJ1-2; V gene: TRBV20-1; CDR3 protein: CSARIRGDIPYGYTF
J gene: TRBJ2-2; V gene: TRBV5-1; CDR3 protein: CASSASGTANTGELFF
J gene: TRBJ2-7; V gene: TRBV27; CDR3 protein: CVSSFSQENEQYF
J gene: TRBJ2-1; V gene: TRBV2; CDR3 protein: CASIKLALYNEQFF
J gene: TRBJ2-7; V gene: TRBV29-1; CDR3 protein: CSVVEVLGEQYF
J gene: TRBJ2-1; V gene: TRBV7-6; CDR3 protein: CASSQRAGYNEQFF
J gene: TRBJ1-3; V gene: TRBV20-1; CDR3 protein: CSARPGTASGNTIYF
J gene: TRBJ2-5; V gene: TRBV5-1; CDR3 protein: CASSSEGVQETQYF
J gene: TRBJ2-5; V gene: TRBV28; CDR3 protein: CASSPVRLLQGGETQYF
J gene: TRBJ2-1; V gene: TRBV20-1; CDR3 protein: CSAAGTNYNEQFF
J gene: TRBJ2-5; V gene: TRBV7-9; CDR3 protein: CASSLKRGQVEETQYF
J gene: TRBJ2-3; V gene: TRBV12-3/TRBV12-4; CDR3 protein: CASSLYGGPGDTQYF
J gene: TRBJ2-4; V gene: TRBV21-1; CDR3 protein: CASSKVPEGRLAKNIQYF
J gene: TRBJ2-7; V gene: TRBV5-1; CDR3 protein: CASSLFSIIAGAYEQYF
J gene: TRBJ2-5; V gene: TRBV9; CDR3 protein: CASSVAPTETQYF
J gene: TRBJ2-1; V gene: TRBV20-1; CDR3 protein: CSAKARGGFMGEQFF
J gene: TRBJ2-5; V gene: TRBV6-5; CDR3 protein: CASSYSGGLLETQYF
J gene: TRBJ2-3; V gene: TRBV6-4; CDR3 protein: CASSAMGLSTDTQYF
J gene: TRBJ2-7; V gene: TRBV29-1; CDR3 protein: CSVVGRTSYEQYF
J gene: TRBJ1-1; V gene: TRBV27; CDR3 protein: CASSPVGRDTEAFF
J gene: TRBJ2-7; V gene: TRBV4-1; CDR3 protein: CASRKILDRDYEQYF
J gene: TRBJ2-7; V gene: TRBV20-1; CDR3 protein: CSASSGGQGSNEQYF
J gene: TRBJ1-1; V gene: TRBV4-1; CDR3 protein: CASSRIFVNTEAFF
J gene: TRBJ2-3; V gene: TRBV9; CDR3 protein: CASSVAPTSDTQYF
J gene: TRBJ1-5; V gene: TRBV28; CDR3 protein: CAGRSNQPQHF
J gene: TRBJ2-5; V gene: TRBV30; CDR3 protein: CAWRRDRVFGTQYF
J gene: TRBJ1-2; V gene: TRBV6-2/TRBV6-3; CDR3 protein: CASRGRGDYGYTF
J gene: TRBJ2-3; V gene: TRBV6-2/TRBV6-3; CDR3 protein: CASSDLPARGVIDTQYF
J gene: TRBJ2-1; V gene: TRBV29-1; CDR3 protein: CSLMGGDGEQFF
J gene: TRBJ1-5; V gene: TRBV12-3/TRBV12-4; CDR3 protein: CASRRGASRNQPQHF
J gene: TRBJ1-6; V gene: TRBV12-3/TRBV12-4; CDR3 protein: CASSSGTSSSYNSPPHF
J gene: TRBJ1-2; V gene: TRBV12-3/TRBV12-4; CDR3 protein: CASSLSQIYGYTF
J gene: TRBJ1-2; V gene: TRBV7-2; CDR3 protein: CASSLTGPSAGYTF
J gene: TRBJ2-3; V gene: TRBV4-3; CDR3 protein: CASSQTGGFTDTQYF
J gene: TRBJ1-1; V gene: TRBV27; CDR3 protein: CASSADRGRFTEAFF
J gene: TRBJ1-2; V gene: TRBV20-1; CDR3 protein: CSASDRVPNYGYTF
J gene: TRBJ1-5; V gene: TRBV10-3; CDR3 protein: CAISESDGHNQPQHF
J gene: TRBJ1-2; V gene: TRBV4-1; CDR3 protein: CASSQTLMNSPNYGYTF
J gene: TRBJ2-1; V gene: TRBV7-8; CDR3 protein: CASSLQGGDNEQFF
J gene: TRBJ2-2; V gene: TRBV9; CDR3 protein: CASSPPRGEPGELFF
J gene: TRBJ2-1; V gene: TRBV4-3; CDR3 protein: CASSPRGQGANNEQFF